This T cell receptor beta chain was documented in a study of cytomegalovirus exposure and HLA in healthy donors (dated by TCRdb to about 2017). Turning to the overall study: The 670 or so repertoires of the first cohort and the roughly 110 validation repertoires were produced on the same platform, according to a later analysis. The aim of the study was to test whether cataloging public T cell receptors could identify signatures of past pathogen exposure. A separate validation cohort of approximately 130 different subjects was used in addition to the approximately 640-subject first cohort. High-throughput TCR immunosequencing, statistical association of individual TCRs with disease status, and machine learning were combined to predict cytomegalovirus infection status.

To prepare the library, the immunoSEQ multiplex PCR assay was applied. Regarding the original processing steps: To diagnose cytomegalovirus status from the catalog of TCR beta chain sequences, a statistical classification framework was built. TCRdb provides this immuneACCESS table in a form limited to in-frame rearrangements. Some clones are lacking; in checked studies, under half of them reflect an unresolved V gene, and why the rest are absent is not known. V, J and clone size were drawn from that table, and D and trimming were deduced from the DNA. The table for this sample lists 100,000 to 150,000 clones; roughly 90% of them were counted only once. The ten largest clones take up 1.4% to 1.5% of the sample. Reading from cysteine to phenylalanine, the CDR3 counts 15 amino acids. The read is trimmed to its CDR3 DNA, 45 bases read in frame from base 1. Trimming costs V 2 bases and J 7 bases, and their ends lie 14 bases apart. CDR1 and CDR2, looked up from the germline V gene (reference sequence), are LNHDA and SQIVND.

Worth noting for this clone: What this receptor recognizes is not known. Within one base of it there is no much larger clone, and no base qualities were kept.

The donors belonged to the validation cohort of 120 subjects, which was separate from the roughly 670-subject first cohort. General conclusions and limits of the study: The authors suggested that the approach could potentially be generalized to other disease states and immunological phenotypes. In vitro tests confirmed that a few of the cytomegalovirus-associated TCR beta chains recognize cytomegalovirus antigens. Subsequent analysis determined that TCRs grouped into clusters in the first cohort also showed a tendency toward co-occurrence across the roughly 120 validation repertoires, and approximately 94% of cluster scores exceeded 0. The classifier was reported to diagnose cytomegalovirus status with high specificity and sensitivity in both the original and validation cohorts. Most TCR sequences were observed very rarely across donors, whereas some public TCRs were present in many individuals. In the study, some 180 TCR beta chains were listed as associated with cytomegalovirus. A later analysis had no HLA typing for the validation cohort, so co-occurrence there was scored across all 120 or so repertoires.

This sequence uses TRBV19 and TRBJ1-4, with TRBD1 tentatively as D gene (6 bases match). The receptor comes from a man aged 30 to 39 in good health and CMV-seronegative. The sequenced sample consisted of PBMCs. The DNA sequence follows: TGTGCCAGTAGTATATTGGACAGTCGGGCTGAAAAACTGTTTTTT. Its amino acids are CASSILDSRAEKLFF. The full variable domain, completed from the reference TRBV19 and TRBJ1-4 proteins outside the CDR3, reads DGGITQSPKYLFRKEGQNVTLSCEQNLNHDAMYWYRQDPGQGLRLIYYSQIVNDFQKGDIAEGYSVSREKKESFPLTVTSAQKNPTAFYLCASSILDSRAEKLFFGSGTQLSVL.